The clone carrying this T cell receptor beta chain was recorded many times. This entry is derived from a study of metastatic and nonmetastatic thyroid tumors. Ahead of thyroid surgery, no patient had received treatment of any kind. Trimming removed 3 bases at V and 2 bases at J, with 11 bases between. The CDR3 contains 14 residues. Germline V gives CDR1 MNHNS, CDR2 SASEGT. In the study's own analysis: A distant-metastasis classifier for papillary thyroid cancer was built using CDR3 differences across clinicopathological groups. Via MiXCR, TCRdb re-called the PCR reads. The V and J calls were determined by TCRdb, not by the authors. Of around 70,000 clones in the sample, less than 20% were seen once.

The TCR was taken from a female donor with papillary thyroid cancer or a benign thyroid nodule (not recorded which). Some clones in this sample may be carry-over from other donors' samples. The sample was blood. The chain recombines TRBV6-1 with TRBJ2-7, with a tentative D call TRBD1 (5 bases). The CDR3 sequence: CASSEVTATYEQYF. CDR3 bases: TGTGCCAGCAGTGAGGTGACAGCCACCTACGAGCAGTACTTC.